The clone carrying this T cell receptor beta chain was recorded at least ten times. This sample stems from a study of T cells in Graves' hyperthyroidism and ophthalmopathy. Amplification yielded TCR beta CDR3 regions, with RNA transcripts as the source. First-round RT-PCR of the TCR CDR3 relied on the HTBI primer set. TCRdb reprocessed the multiplex PCR reads via MiXCR and lists one record per CDR3 protein. The profile covers more than 300,000 distinct CDR3 sequences, with roughly 17% appearing a single time and approximately 35% taken by the ten largest. Sequencing was carried out using blood. The sequence was collected from a woman aged 30 to 39 with Graves' hyperthyroidism that later progressed to Graves' ophthalmopathy.

The CDR3 nucleotides read TGTGCCAGCACCTCCGGGTCTAGCGGGAGATACGAGCAGTACTTC. It specifies CASTSGSSGRYEQYF. The V call is TRBV27, the J call TRBJ2-7, with TRBD2 matching over 10 bases. The junction had 10 bases not matched to a gene; V was cut back by 7 bases and J by 4 bases. Germline V gives CDR1 MNHEY, CDR2 SMNVEV (reference sequence). CDR3 length: 15 residues.